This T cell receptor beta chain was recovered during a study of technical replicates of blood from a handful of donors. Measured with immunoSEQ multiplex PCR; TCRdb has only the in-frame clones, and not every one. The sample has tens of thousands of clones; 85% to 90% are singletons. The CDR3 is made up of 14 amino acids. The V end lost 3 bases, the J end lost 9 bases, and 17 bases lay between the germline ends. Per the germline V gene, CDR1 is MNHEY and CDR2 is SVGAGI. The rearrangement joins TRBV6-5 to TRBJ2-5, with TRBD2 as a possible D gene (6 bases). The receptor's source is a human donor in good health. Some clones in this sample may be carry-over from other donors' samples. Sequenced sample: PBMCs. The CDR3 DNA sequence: TGTGCCAGCAGTTATGGTAGCGGCCCGGGAGCCCAGTACTTC. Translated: CASSYGSGPGAQYF.